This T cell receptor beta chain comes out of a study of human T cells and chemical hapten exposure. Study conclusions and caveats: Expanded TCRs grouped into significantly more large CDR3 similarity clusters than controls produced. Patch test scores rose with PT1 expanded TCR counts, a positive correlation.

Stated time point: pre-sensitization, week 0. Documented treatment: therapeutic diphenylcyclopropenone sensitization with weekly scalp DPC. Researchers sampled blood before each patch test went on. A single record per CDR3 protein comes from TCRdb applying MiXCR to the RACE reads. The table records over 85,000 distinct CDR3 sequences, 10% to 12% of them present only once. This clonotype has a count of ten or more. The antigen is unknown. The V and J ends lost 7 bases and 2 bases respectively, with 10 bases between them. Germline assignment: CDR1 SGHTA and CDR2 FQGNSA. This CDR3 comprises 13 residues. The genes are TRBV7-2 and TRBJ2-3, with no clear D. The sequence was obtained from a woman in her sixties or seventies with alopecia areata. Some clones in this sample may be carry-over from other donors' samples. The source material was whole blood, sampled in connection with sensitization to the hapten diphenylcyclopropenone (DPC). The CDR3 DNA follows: TGTGCCAGCACCTTCGGATTCACAGATACGCAGTATTTT. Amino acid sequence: CASTFGFTDTQYF.